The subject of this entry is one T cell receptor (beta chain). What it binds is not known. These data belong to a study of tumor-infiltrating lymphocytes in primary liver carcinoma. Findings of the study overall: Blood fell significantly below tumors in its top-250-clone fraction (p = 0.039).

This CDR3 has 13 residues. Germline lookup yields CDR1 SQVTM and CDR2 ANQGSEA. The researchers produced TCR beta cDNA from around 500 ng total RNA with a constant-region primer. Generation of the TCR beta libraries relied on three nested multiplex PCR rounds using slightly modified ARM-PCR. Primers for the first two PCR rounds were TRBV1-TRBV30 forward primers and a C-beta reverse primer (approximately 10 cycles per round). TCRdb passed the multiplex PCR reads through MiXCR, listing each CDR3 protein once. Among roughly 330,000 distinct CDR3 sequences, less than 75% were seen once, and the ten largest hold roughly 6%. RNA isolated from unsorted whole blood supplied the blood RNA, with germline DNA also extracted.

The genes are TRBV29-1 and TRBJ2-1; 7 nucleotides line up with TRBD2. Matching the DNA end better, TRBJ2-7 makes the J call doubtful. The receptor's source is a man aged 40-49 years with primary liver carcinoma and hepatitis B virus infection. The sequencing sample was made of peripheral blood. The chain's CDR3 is CSVGGPNYNEQYF. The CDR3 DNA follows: TGCAGTGTGGGAGGGCCAAATTACAATGAGCAGTACTTC.